Listed below are T cell receptor beta chains from one sample, sequenced in a study of blood T cell repertoires in COVID-19. Method: immunoSEQ multiplex PCR; TCRdb's copy keeps in-frame clones and lacks some. The repertoire holds 150,000 to 250,000 clones, around 90% seen once, with 2% to 2.5% in the top ten. The sample consisted of PBMCs or T cells enriched from blood (not recorded which). The receptors originated from a woman under 40 who had recovered from COVID-19. Each CDR3 is given with its conserved first and last residue. Fields, in order: J gene, D gene, V gene, clone size, CDR3 protein, CDR3 DNA. D genes are given only for firm matches. A clone size is listed for some rows: how often the clone was seen (once, few, many), or a class if it is expanded.

J: TRBJ1-1; D: NA; V: TRBV4-1; size: NA; CDR3: CASSQGALGQMNTEAFF; DNA: TGCGCCAGCAGCCAAGGGGCCTTAGGACAGATGAACACTGAAGCTTTCTTT
J: TRBJ1-5; D: NA; V: TRBV4-3; size: once; CDR3: CASTPSAVANQPQHF; DNA: TGCGCCAGCACGCCTTCTGCGGTAGCCAATCAGCCCCAGCATTTT
J: TRBJ1-1; D: NA; V: TRBV5-1; size: NA; CDR3: CASSLLPGTEAFF; DNA: TGCGCCAGCAGCTTGCTCCCGGGCACTGAAGCTTTCTTT
J: TRBJ1-1; D: NA; V: TRBV6-2/TRBV6-3; size: NA; CDR3: CASSYGRVYTEAFF; DNA: TGTGCCAGCAGTTACGGCAGGGTGTACACTGAAGCTTTCTTT
J: TRBJ1-3; D: NA; V: TRBV30; size: NA; CDR3: CAWSVREGGTGNTIYF; DNA: TGTGCCTGGAGTGTACGGGAGGGGGGGACTGGAAACACCATATATTTT
J: TRBJ2-2; D: TRBD2; V: TRBV5-4; size: NA; CDR3: CASSYYPLAGGLTGELFF; DNA: TGTGCCAGCAGCTACTATCCTTTGGCGGGAGGTCTGACCGGGGAGCTGTTTTTT
J: TRBJ2-2; D: NA; V: TRBV5-4; size: NA; CDR3: CASSTFDRNTGELFF; DNA: TGTGCCAGCAGCACCTTCGACAGGAACACCGGGGAGCTGTTTTTT
J: TRBJ2-7; D: TRBD1; V: TRBV11-3; size: NA; CDR3: CASSPLQGTGLTYEQYF; DNA: TGTGCCAGCAGCCCACTCCAAGGGACAGGACTAACCTACGAGCAGTACTTC
J: TRBJ2-7; D: TRBD2; V: TRBV7-3; size: few; CDR3: CASSSGLAGITEQYF; DNA: TGTGCCAGCAGCTCGGGACTAGCGGGGATCACCGAGCAGTACTTC
J: TRBJ2-2; D: NA; V: TRBV2; size: NA; CDR3: CASRGGTANTGELFF; DNA: TGTGCCAGCAGGGGCGGGACAGCGAACACCGGGGAGCTGTTTTTT
J: TRBJ1-6; D: NA; V: TRBV12-3/TRBV12-4; size: NA; CDR3: CASRVDYNSPLHF; DNA: TGTGCCAGCCGGGTGGATTATAATTCACCCCTCCACTTT
J: TRBJ2-7; D: TRBD1; V: TRBV7-2; size: NA; CDR3: CASSSDRGAHEQYF; DNA: TGTGCCAGCAGCTCTGACAGGGGGGCCCACGAGCAGTACTTC
J: TRBJ2-7; D: TRBD1; V: TRBV6-5; size: NA; CDR3: CASRNRDRGHEQYF; DNA: TGTGCCAGCAGGAACCGGGACAGGGGACACGAGCAGTACTTC
J: TRBJ1-5; D: NA; V: TRBV30; size: once; CDR3: CAWSDNNQPQHF; DNA: TGTGCCTGGAGTGACAATAATCAGCCCCAGCATTTT
J: TRBJ2-4; D: NA; V: TRBV7-6; size: NA; CDR3: CASSLNPGLVTNIQYF; DNA: TGTGCCAGCAGCTTAAACCCGGGATTAGTCACAAACATTCAGTACTTC
J: TRBJ2-5; D: NA; V: TRBV6-2/TRBV6-3; size: NA; CDR3: CASSLDREETQYF; DNA: TGTGCCAGCAGCCTGGACAGAGAAGAGACCCAGTACTTC
J: TRBJ2-1; D: TRBD2; V: TRBV19; size: NA; CDR3: CASSMSGTSGRTSYNEQFF; DNA: TGTGCCAGTAGTATGTCCGGGACTAGCGGGAGGACTTCCTACAATGAGCAGTTCTTC
J: TRBJ2-3; D: NA; V: TRBV5-1; size: NA; CDR3: CASSFTGSTDTQYF; DNA: TGCGCCAGCAGCTTCACAGGGAGCACAGATACGCAGTATTTT
J: TRBJ1-4; D: TRBD1; V: TRBV9; size: NA; CDR3: CASSQGGQGMTNEKLFF; DNA: TGTGCCAGCAGCCAAGGGGGACAGGGTATGACTAATGAAAAACTGTTTTTT
J: TRBJ1-6; D: TRBD1; V: TRBV27; size: once; CDR3: CASSDRGHNSPLHF; DNA: TGTGCCAGCAGTGACAGGGGCCATAATTCACCCCTCCACTTT
J: TRBJ1-5; D: NA; V: TRBV28; size: NA; CDR3: CASSPRQAGYQPQHF; DNA: TGTGCCAGCAGCCCCAGACAGGCGGGCTATCAGCCCCAGCATTTT
J: TRBJ2-1; D: NA; V: TRBV5-1; size: NA; CDR3: CASSLVQTESEQFF; DNA: TGCGCCAGCAGCTTGGTTCAAACCGAGAGTGAGCAGTTCTTC
J: TRBJ2-7; D: TRBD2; V: TRBV2; size: NA; CDR3: CASSWSSGYEQYF; DNA: TGTGCCAGCTCCTGGTCTAGCGGATACGAGCAGTACTTC
J: TRBJ2-1; D: NA; V: TRBV19; size: NA; CDR3: CASSIGSLLLNNEQFF; DNA: TGTGCCAGTAGTATAGGAAGTCTATTACTAAACAATGAGCAGTTCTTC
J: TRBJ1-2; D: TRBD1; V: TRBV7-9; size: few; CDR3: CASSRTGGAEGYTF; DNA: TGTGCCAGCAGCCGTACAGGGGGAGCTGAGGGCTACACCTTC
J: TRBJ2-5; D: TRBD2; V: TRBV15; size: NA; CDR3: CATSSTSGGAETQYF; DNA: TGTGCCACCAGCAGTACTAGCGGGGGGGCAGAGACCCAGTACTTC
J: TRBJ1-1; D: NA; V: TRBV5-1; size: NA; CDR3: CASSLVGGHTEAFF; DNA: TGCGCCAGCAGCTTGGTCGGGGGTCACACTGAAGCTTTCTTT
J: TRBJ1-5; D: TRBD1; V: TRBV30; size: NA; CDR3: CAWRAGQGGNQPQHF; DNA: TGTGCCTGGAGGGCTGGACAGGGAGGCAATCAGCCCCAGCATTTT
J: TRBJ2-1; D: TRBD1; V: TRBV4-2; size: NA; CDR3: CASSHGTGGDNEQFF; DNA: TGTGCCAGCAGCCACGGGACAGGGGGTGACAATGAGCAGTTCTTC
J: TRBJ1-1; D: NA; V: TRBV7-3; size: NA; CDR3: CASSPGGMNTEAFF; DNA: TGTGCCAGCAGCCCCGGAGGGATGAACACTGAAGCTTTCTTT
J: TRBJ2-3; D: TRBD1; V: TRBV6-2/TRBV6-3; size: NA; CDR3: CASSARDRTTDTQYF; DNA: TGTGCCAGCAGTGCCCGGGACAGGACCACAGATACGCAGTATTTT
J: TRBJ1-2; D: NA; V: TRBV6-5; size: NA; CDR3: CASTLGKRDGYTF; DNA: TGTGCCAGCACCCTAGGGAAGAGGGATGGCTACACCTTC
J: TRBJ2-3; D: TRBD2; V: TRBV24-1; size: NA; CDR3: CATSSGTSGVTDTQYF; DNA: TGTGCCACCAGCTCAGGGACTAGCGGGGTCACAGATACGCAGTATTTT
J: TRBJ1-4; D: TRBD1; V: TRBV19; size: few; CDR3: CASINRDRDEKLFF; DNA: TGTGCCAGTATCAACCGGGACAGGGACGAAAAACTGTTTTTT
J: TRBJ1-2; D: NA; V: TRBV3-1/TRBV3-2; size: few; CDR3: CASSQDTRVYGYTF; DNA: TGTGCCAGCAGCCAAGATACCAGGGTCTATGGCTACACCTTC
J: TRBJ1-5; D: NA; V: TRBV5-5; size: NA; CDR3: CASSLVVRAGGQPQHF; DNA: TGTGCCAGCAGCCTGGTTGTGAGGGCTGGAGGGCAGCCCCAGCATTTT
J: TRBJ2-1; D: TRBD2; V: TRBV30; size: NA; CDR3: CAWSVVRTSGRGDEQFF; DNA: TGTGCCTGGAGTGTCGTCAGGACTAGCGGGAGAGGCGATGAGCAGTTCTTC
J: TRBJ2-3; D: NA; V: TRBV7-2; size: NA; CDR3: CASSLAPSGTDTQYF; DNA: TGTGCCAGCAGCTTAGCTCCTAGCGGCACAGATACGCAGTATTTT
J: TRBJ1-5; D: TRBD1; V: TRBV19; size: NA; CDR3: CASSIRDSSSGNQPQHF; DNA: TGTGCCAGTAGTATTAGGGACAGCTCTTCTGGCAATCAGCCCCAGCATTTT
J: TRBJ2-1; D: TRBD2; V: TRBV11-2; size: NA; CDR3: CASSLSSGGSYNEQFF; DNA: TGTGCCAGCAGCTTGTCTAGCGGGGGGTCATACAATGAGCAGTTCTTC